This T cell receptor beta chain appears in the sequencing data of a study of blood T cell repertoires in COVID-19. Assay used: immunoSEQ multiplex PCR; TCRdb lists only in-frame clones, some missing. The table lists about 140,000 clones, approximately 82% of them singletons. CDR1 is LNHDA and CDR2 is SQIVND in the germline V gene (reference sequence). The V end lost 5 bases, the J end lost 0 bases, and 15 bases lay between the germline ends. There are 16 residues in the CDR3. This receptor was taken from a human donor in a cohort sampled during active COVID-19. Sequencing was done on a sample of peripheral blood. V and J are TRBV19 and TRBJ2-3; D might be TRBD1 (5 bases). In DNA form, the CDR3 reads TGTGCCAGTAGTCCCCTGTCAGGGATTAGCACAGATACGCAGTATTTT. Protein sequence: CASSPLSGISTDTQYF. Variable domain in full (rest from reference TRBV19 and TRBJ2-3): DGGITQSPKYLFRKEGQNVTLSCEQNLNHDAMYWYRQDPGQGLRLIYYSQIVNDFQKGDIAEGYSVSREKKESFPLTVTSAQKNPTAFYLCASSPLSGISTDTQYFGPGTRLTVL.